The clone carrying this T cell receptor beta chain was seen a handful of times. The antigen is undetermined. This CDR3 contains 13 residues. Germline V gene sequence: CDR1 SEHNR, CDR2 FQNEAQ (reference sequence). Trimming pared 1 base from V and 5 bases from J, leaving 8 bases between. These data originate in a study of CD8+ T cells in alopecia areata. Whole-study context: Treated patients swallowed 5 to 10 mg of oral tofacitinib twice daily. Patients remained on tofacitinib for 6 to 18 months and then went 6 months without it.

Sample treatment: oral pan-JAK inhibitor, 5-10 mg twice daily. Extraction of RNA preceded its reverse transcription into cDNA, which served as the sequencing template. Clones were sequenced by immunoSEQ multiplex PCR, and TCRdb holds only the in-frame ones, with some missing. Among approximately 200,000 clones listed, 45% to 75% were seen once. Findings and limits, study-wide: Clonality was higher in lesional than normal scalp, especially in alopecia totalis/universalis. Amid tofacitinib therapy, many expanded lesional clones stayed present in scalp and blood.

The rearrangement uses TRBV7-9 and TRBJ2-5; no clear D gene. The sample in question was CD4+ T cells sorted from blood, obtained at week 4, from a patient treated with tofacitinib. The TCR sequence derives from a human donor with alopecia areata. CDR3 region: CASSLVRSETQYF. The DNA of the CDR3 is TGTGCCAGCAGCTTAGTGAGATCGGAGACCCAGTACTTC.